This TCR beta chain comes out of a study of T cells in localized non-small cell lung cancer. Study-wide findings and caveats: Uninvolved adjacent lung showed the highest T cell clonality, exceeding tumor. Higher T cell density in the blood was associated with longer overall survival, whereas higher adjacent-lung clonality associated with shorter survival.

This clone was seen just once. Its antigen is as yet unknown. Assay: immunoSEQ multiplex PCR; the TCRdb copy retains only in-frame clones and omits some. The sample has about 40,000 clones; around 87% are singletons. This receptor was obtained from a man aged 35 to 69 with stage I lung adenocarcinoma. This specimen consisted of peripheral blood, obtained before any cancer treatment.

The CDR3 reads CATSSGSSYNEQFF. The CDR3 nucleotides are TGTGCCACCTCTAGCGGTAGCTCCTACAATGAGCAGTTCTTC. The rearrangement uses TRBV10-3 and TRBJ2-1; TRBD2 aligns across 7 bases. V shed 10 bases and J 0 bases; nucleotides not matched to a gene: 6. The CDR3 runs 14 residues. The germline V gene has CDR1 ENHRY and CDR2 SYGVKD.